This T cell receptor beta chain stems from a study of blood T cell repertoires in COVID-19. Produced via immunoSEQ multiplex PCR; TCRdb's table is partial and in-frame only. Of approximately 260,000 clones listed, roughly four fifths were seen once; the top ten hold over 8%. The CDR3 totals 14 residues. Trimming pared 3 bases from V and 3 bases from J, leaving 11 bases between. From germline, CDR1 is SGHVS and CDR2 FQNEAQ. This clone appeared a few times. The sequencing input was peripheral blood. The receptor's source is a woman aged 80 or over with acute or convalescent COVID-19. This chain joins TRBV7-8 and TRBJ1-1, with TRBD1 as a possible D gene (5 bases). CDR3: CASSLEGSDTEAFF. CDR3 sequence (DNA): TGTGCCAGCAGCTTGGAGGGGTCGGACACTGAAGCTTTCTTT. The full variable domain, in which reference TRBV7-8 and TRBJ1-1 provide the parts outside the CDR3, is GAGVSQSPRYKVAKRGQDVALRCDPISGHVSLFWYQQALGQGPEFLTYFQNEAQLDKSGLPSDRFFAERPEGSVSTLKIQRTQQEDSAVYLCASSLEGSDTEAFFGQGTRLTVV.